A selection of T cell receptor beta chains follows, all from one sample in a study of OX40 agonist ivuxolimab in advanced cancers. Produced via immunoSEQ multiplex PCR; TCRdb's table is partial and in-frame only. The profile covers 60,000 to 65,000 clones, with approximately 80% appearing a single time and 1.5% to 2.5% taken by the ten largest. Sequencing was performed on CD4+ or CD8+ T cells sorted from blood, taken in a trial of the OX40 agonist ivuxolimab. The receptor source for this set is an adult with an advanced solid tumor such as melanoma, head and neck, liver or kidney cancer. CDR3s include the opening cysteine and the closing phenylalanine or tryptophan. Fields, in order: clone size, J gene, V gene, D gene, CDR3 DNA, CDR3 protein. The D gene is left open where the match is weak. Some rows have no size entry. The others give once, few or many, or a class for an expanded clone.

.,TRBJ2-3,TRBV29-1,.,TGCAGCGTTGGGATATCTAGCACAGATACGCAGTATTTT,CSVGISSTDTQYF
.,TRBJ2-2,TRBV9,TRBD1,TGTGCCAGCAGTGGGGACAGGGGGTTCACCGGGGAGCTGTTTTTT,CASSGDRGFTGELFF
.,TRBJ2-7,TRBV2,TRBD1,TGTGCCAGCAGGACAGGGGGGTACGAGCAGTACTTC,CASRTGGYEQYF
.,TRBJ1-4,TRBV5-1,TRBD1,TGCGCCAGCAGCTTGATGCCGGGACAGGGCTTTGAAAAACTGTTTTTT,CASSLMPGQGFEKLFF
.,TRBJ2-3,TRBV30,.,TGTGCCTGGACCGCCAGGCTGGGGGGCACAGATACGCAGTATTTT,CAWTARLGGTDTQYF
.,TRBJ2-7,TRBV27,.,TGTGCCAGCAGTTTGCGGGGCGGGGCAAAGGCGGGTTTCCACGAGCAGTACTTC,CASSLRGGAKAGFHEQYF
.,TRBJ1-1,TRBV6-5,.,TGTGCCAGCAGTTGGGGAATACCTACTGAAGCTTTCTTT,CASSWGIPTEAFF
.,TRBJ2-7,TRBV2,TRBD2,TGTGCCAGCTCTAGCGGGATGGGTTGGTACGAGCAGTACTTC,CASSSGMGWYEQYF
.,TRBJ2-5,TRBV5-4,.,TGTGCCAGCAGCTTGGAGGCCGGACGGAGTACCCAGTACTTC,CASSLEAGRSTQYF
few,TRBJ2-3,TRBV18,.,TGTGCCAGCTCACCAGATTATACAGATACGCAGTATTTT,CASSPDYTDTQYF
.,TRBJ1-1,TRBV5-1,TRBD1,TGCGCCAGCAGCATGGGACAGGACTGGACTGAAGCTTTCTTT,CASSMGQDWTEAFF
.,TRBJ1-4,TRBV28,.,TGTGCCAGCAGTTTCGGAGGGAGGCGGGAAAAACTGTTTTTT,CASSFGGRREKLFF
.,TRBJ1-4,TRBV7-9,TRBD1,TGTGCCAGCAGCTCCACATCCGGGACAGGTGAAAAACTGTTTTTT,CASSSTSGTGEKLFF
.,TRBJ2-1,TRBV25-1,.,TGTGCCAGCAGTGAATGGATCGGATCAAAGGGGCAGTTCTTC,CASSEWIGSKGQFF
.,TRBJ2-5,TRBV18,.,TGTGCCAGCTCACCAGGGACGGTGGGGGAGACCCAGTACTTC,CASSPGTVGETQYF
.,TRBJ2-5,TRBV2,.,TGTGCCAGCAGTGTTGGGGGGACCCAGTACTTC,CASSVGGTQYF
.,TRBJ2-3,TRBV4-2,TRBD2,TGTGCCAGCAGCCAAGAAGGGCGGGAGTGGCAAGATACGCAGTATTTT,CASSQEGREWQDTQYF
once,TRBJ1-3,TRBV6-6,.,TGTGCCAGCAGTTACTCGTTGGCGACTAACACCATATATTTT,CASSYSLATNTIYF
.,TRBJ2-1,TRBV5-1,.,TGCGCCAGCAGCTTGGGTGTAGGAACGGGCTCCTACAATGAGCAGTTCTTC,CASSLGVGTGSYNEQFF
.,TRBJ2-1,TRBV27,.,TGTGCCAGCAGCGAAAAACTCGTCTGGGCAGAGCAGTTCTTC,CASSEKLVWAEQFF
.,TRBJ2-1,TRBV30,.,TGTGCCTGGAGCGACATGGAATTTGGGGAGCAGTTCTTC,CAWSDMEFGEQFF
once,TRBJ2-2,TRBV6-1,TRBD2,TGTGCCAGCGGTGGTCCGGGACTAGCATTCGCGAACACCGGGGAGCTGTTTTTT,CASGGPGLAFANTGELFF
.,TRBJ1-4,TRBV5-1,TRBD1,TGCGCCAGCAGCTTGGGACAGGGATATGAAAAACTGTTTTTT,CASSLGQGYEKLFF
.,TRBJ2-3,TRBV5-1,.,TGCGCCAGCAGCGGGGGGACGGTGAGCACAGATACGCAGTATTTT,CASSGGTVSTDTQYF
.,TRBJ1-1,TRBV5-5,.,TGTGCCAGCAGCTTGGTAGGGGCCACTGAAGCTTTCTTT,CASSLVGATEAFF
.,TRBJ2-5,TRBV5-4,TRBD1,TGTGCCAGCAGCTTGGGAGGGACAGGGAAAGAGACCCAGTACTTC,CASSLGGTGKETQYF
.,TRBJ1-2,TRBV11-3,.,TGTGCCAGCAGCTTAGAAGGGCATAACTATGGCTACACCTTC,CASSLEGHNYGYTF
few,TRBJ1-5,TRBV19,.,TGTGCCAGTAGTATCCGAAAACTCGGGCCCTCAAGGAGCCAGCCCCAGCATTTT,CASSIRKLGPSRSQPQHF
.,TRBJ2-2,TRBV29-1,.,TGCAGCGTCGCCCATCAGGGGGGTGCCGGGGAGCTGTTTTTT,CSVAHQGGAGELFF
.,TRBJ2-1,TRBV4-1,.,TGCGCCAGCTTGACTAACCCGAGCTCCTACAATGAGCAGTTCTTC,CASLTNPSSYNEQFF
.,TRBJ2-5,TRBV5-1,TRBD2,TGCGCCAGCAGATCCAATTACCCGCTAGCGGGAGGGCCTTCTGTGCAGTACTTC,CASRSNYPLAGGPSVQYF
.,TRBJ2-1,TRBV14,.,TGTGCCAGCAGCAGCCTCGGCGGGGACTCCTACAATGAGCAGTTCTTC,CASSSLGGDSYNEQFF
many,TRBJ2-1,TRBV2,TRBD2,TGTGCCAGCAGTGAACGAGGGACTAGCGGTCACAATGAGCAGTTCTTC,CASSERGTSGHNEQFF
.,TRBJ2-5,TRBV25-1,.,TGTGCCAGCAGTGAAATAGGGGGGAGGGGGCGGAAGACCCAGTACTTC,CASSEIGGRGRKTQYF
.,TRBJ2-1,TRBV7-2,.,TGTGCCAGCAGCTTAGGTTTCGGACCCTACAATGAGCAGTTCTTC,CASSLGFGPYNEQFF
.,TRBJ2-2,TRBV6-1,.,TGTGCCAGCAGTGGTTACAGTCCCGGGGAGCTGTTTTTT,CASSGYSPGELFF
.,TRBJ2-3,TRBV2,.,TGTGCCAGCACTTGGGGGCATAATACAGATACGCAGTATTTT,CASTWGHNTDTQYF
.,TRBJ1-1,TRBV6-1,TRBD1,TGTGCCAGCAGGGACAGGGTAGCTTTCTTT,CASRDRVAFF
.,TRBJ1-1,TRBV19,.,TGTGCCAGTAGTATTTTCACAGCAAACACTGAAGCTTTCTTT,CASSIFTANTEAFF
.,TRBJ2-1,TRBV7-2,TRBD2,TGTGCCAGCAGCTCCACTAGCGGGGTCTTGAGGGAGCAGTTCTTC,CASSSTSGVLREQFF
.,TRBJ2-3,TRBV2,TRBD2,TGTGCCAGCAGCGGGAGGGGCGGCGGCACAGATACGCAGTATTTT,CASSGRGGGTDTQYF
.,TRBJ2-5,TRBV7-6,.,TGTGCCAGCAGCTTAGCGTTAGAGGGGACCCAGTACTTC,CASSLALEGTQYF
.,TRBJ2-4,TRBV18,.,TGTGCCAGCTCACTGGGGGGCGCAGGAAACATTCAGTACTTC,CASSLGGAGNIQYF
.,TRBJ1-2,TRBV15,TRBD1,TGTGCCACCAGCAGAGATAGACACAGGGGATCGCTGGGGTACACCTTC,CATSRDRHRGSLGYTF
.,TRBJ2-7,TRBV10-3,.,TGTGCCATCAGTGAGTCGACAGGACAGCATCCCACCTACGAGCAGTACTTC,CAISESTGQHPTYEQYF
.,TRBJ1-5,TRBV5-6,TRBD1,TGTGCCAGCAGCTTTGGACAGGTCCTGTATAGCAATCAGCCCCAGCATTTT,CASSFGQVLYSNQPQHF
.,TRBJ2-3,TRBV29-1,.,TGCAGCGTTGAATGGCCTGCTAGCACAGATACGCAGTATTTT,CSVEWPASTDTQYF
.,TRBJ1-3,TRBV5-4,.,TGTGCCAGCAGCTTGGCACAGGGCCGCTCTGGAAACACCATATATTTT,CASSLAQGRSGNTIYF
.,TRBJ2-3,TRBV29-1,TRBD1,TGCAGCGCCCGGACAGGGACAGATACGCAGTATTTT,CSARTGTDTQYF
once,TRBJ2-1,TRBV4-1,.,TGCGCCAGCAGCCAAGCGCCAGTCCCCCCCTACAATGAGCAGTTCTTC,CASSQAPVPPYNEQFF
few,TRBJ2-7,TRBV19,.,TGTGCCAGGAACTGGACCCTCCCTGGGGAGCAGTACTTC,CARNWTLPGEQYF
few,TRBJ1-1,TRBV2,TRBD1,TGTGCCAGCAGTCAGGACAGGAGTTACACTGAAGCTTTCTTT,CASSQDRSYTEAFF
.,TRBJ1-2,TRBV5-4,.,TGTGCCAGCAGCTTGGACAGGAATGGCTACACCTTC,CASSLDRNGYTF
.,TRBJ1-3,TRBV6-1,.,TGTGCCAGCAGTGAAACCGCAAGAAACACCATATATTTT,CASSETARNTIYF
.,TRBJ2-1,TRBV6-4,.,TGTGCCAGCAGTACCGACAGGGCGGGGAGAGGGGAGCAGTTCTTC,CASSTDRAGRGEQFF
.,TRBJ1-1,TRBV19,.,TGTGCCAGTAGTAGCTACGGGACTCCTGAAGCTTTCTTT,CASSSYGTPEAFF
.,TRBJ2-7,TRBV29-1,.,TGCAGCGTTGGCGGCCGGGGGCCAACCTACGAGCAGTACTTC,CSVGGRGPTYEQYF
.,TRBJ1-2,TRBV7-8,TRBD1,TGTGCCAGCAGAGAAAGGACAGGGGGCTCAGGAGGCTACACCTTC,CASRERTGGSGGYTF
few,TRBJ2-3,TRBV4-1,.,TGCGCCAGCAGCCCCGGGACTCTTTTCACAGATACGCAGTATTTT,CASSPGTLFTDTQYF